This T cell receptor (beta chain) came from a study of early T cells in non-severe SARS-CoV-2 infection. About the study: Sequencing of bulk RNA from unsorted whole blood was done, without chain pairing.

Germline-derived CDR1 and CDR2 are SGHAT and FQNNGV. J gave up 6 bases and V 5 bases, and 7 bases lay outside the gene matches. The CDR3 consists of 14 residues. Concerning this clonotype itself: Antigen specificity is unknown.

Study conclusions and caveats: In VDJdb matching, anti-spike CD8 responses were favored while private and CD4 specificities went missing.

Unique molecular identifiers were added to individual cDNA molecules. TCRdb ran MiXCR on the 5' RACE reads and lists one entry per CDR3 protein. Of about 48,000 distinct CDR3 sequences listed, roughly 5.3% are singletons. The sequence was collected from an adult who was a healthcare worker with PCR-confirmed SARS-CoV-2 infection or an uninfected control (not recorded which). The J gene is TRBJ2-5, the V gene TRBV11-2, with 9 bases matching TRBD1. Specimen: whole blood. CDR3 protein: CASSSGQGLKTQYF. For the CDR3, the DNA is TGTGCCAGCAGCAGTGGACAGGGGCTGAAGACCCAGTACTTC.